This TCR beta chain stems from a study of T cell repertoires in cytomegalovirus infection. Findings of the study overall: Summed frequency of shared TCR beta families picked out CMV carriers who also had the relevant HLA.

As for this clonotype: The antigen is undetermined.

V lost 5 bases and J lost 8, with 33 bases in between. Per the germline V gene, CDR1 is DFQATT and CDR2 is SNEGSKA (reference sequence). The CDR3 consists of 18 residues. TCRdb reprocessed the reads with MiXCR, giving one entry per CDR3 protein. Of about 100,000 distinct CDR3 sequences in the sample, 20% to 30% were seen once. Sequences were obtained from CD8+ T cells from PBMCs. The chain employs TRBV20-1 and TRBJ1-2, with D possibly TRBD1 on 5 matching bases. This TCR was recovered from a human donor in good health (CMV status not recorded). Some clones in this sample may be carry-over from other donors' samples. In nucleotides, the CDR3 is TGCAGTGCTGAACAAGACAGCATCTCTAACCCTCTAGTCTACGGCTACACCTTC. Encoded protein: CSAEQDSISNPLVYGYTF.